Below are 9 T cell receptor beta chains sequenced from a single sample in a study of identical twins. One entry per CDR3 protein results from TCRdb running MiXCR on the 5' RACE reads. This sample has hundreds of thousands of distinct CDR3 sequences, with around 8.6% found just once. These data were also reused for a study on yellow fever vaccine responses in identical twins.

The sample comprised PBMCs. These receptors were taken from a woman between 18 and 30 years old in good health.

This clonotype was found a few times. CDR3 bases: TGTGCCAGCAGTTACGGGGGGCAGGCTGAAGCTTTCTTT. Amino acid sequence: CASSYGGQAEAFF. The V call is TRBV6-2 or TRBV6-3, the J call TRBJ1-1; TRBD1 might be the D (6 bases). Germline V gene sequence: CDR1 MNHEY, CDR2 SVGEGT. This CDR3 is built from 13 residues. The V end lost 2 bases, the J end lost 6 bases, and 10 bases lay between the germline ends.

The J gene is TRBJ2-3, the V gene TRBV6-1; the match to TRBD1 covers 12 bases. CDR1 and CDR2 from the germline V gene are MNHNS and SASEGT. There are 21 residues in the CDR3. J was trimmed by 4 bases and V by 2 bases; bases with no gene match: 19. The CDR3 here is CASSEPEPGTGGSKLPDTQYF. The DNA for the CDR3 is TGTGCCAGCAGTGAACCCGAGCCCGGGACAGGGGGCTCAAAGCTCCCAGATACGCAGTATTTT.

The chain joins TRBV4-3 to TRBJ2-3; D assignment may be TRBD1 or TRBD2 (5 bases each). V was shortened by 0 bases and J by 4 bases, with 11 bases between the two germline ends. CDR1 LGHNA and CDR2 YSLEER come from the germline V gene. The CDR3 contains 15 residues. The CDR3: CASSQDKRDADTQYF. CDR3 bases: TGCGCCAGCAGCCAAGATAAAAGGGACGCAGATACGCAGTATTTT.

CDR3 amino acids: CASRGQVNYGYTF. DNA of the CDR3: TGTGCCAGCAGGGGACAGGTTAACTATGGCTACACCTTC. The J gene is TRBJ1-2, the V gene TRBV12-3 or TRBV12-4; the match to TRBD1 covers 8 bases. The CDR3 is made up of 13 amino acids. Trimming took 6 bases from V and 1 from J; bases not matched to a gene: 1.

This clonotype was picked up a small number of times. This sequence joins TRBV7-9 and TRBJ1-2, with D maybe TRBD1 (6 bases). There are 15 residues in the CDR3. CDR1 is SEHNR and CDR2 is FQNEAQ in the germline V gene (reference sequence). Trimming took off 0 bases at V and 3 bases at J, with 11 bases between the two ends. CDR3 region: CASSLALGQDYGYTF. The CDR3 bases are TGTGCCAGCAGCTTAGCCTTGGGACAAGACTATGGCTACACCTTC.

This clonotype was observed a few times. The rearrangement links TRBV20-1 to TRBJ2-7; 9 nucleotides align to TRBD2. Trimming at V came to 0 bases and at J to 0 bases, leaving 9 bases not matched to a gene. This CDR3 contains 17 residues. The germline gives CDR1 DFQATT, CDR2 SNEGSKA (reference sequence). CDR3 loop: CSARDRLAVFNSYEQYF. DNA for the CDR3: TGCAGTGCTAGAGATCGACTAGCGGTTTTCAACTCCTACGAGCAGTACTTC.

There are a few counts of this clonotype. The chain is built from TRBV27 and TRBJ2-7, with TRBD1 matching 8 bases. CDR1 and CDR2 from the germline V gene are MNHEY and SMNVEV (reference sequence). Germline trimming cut 5 bases from V and 4 bases from J; bases unmatched to any gene: 19. This CDR3 region has 18 residues. CDR3 in amino acids: CASSPGGRTGRFSYEQYF. CDR3 nucleotides: TGTGCCAGCAGTCCGGGTGGCCGGACAGGGAGATTCTCTTACGAGCAGTACTTC.

Only a few counts were recorded for this clonotype. V gene TRBV9 combines with J gene TRBJ2-7, with 11 bases fitting TRBD2. Germline V gene lookup returns CDR1 SGDLS and CDR2 YYNGEE. Trimming took 10 bases from V and 2 from J; bases not matched to a gene: 5. CDR3 length: 13 amino acids. In DNA, the CDR3 is TGTGCCGTGCAGACTAGCGGGGCCTACGAGCAGTACTTC. Amino acid sequence: CAVQTSGAYEQYF. Filled out from reference TRBV9 and TRBJ2-7, the complete variable domain reads DSGVTQTPKHLITATGQRVTLRCSPRSGDLSVYWYQQSLDQGLQFLIQYYNGEERAKGNILERFSAQQFPDLHSELNLSSLELGDSALYFCAVQTSGAYEQYFGPGTRLTVT.

The chain links TRBV6-2 or TRBV6-3 to TRBJ2-7, with 7 bases that match TRBD2. J was trimmed by 0 bases and V by 5 bases; bases with no gene match: 13. Per the germline V gene, CDR1 is MNHEY and CDR2 is SVGEGT. The CDR3 contains 17 residues. The CDR3 loop reads CASSRPRPPGGSYEQYF. In nucleotides, the CDR3 is TGTGCCAGCAGTCGACCCCGACCGCCGGGGGGCTCCTACGAGCAGTACTTC.